These 31 T cell receptor beta chains were all obtained from the same sample, sequenced in a study of blood T cell repertoires in COVID-19. Assay used: immunoSEQ multiplex PCR; TCRdb lists only in-frame clones, some missing. The table has tens of thousands of clones, approximately 90% seen once. Material for sequencing was peripheral blood. Source of these receptors: a human donor in a cohort sampled during active COVID-19.

The J gene is TRBJ1-1, the V gene TRBV4-1; D gene unclear. Germline lookup yields CDR1 MGHRA and CDR2 YSYEKL. V was shortened by 4 bases and J by 1 base, with 16 bases between the two germline ends. The CDR3 runs 16 residues. CDR3 protein: CASSPRGGPENTEAFF. CDR3 sequence (DNA): TGCGCCAGCAGCCCGCGGGGAGGTCCCGAGAACACTGAAGCTTTCTTT.

The V and J genes are TRBV10-1 and TRBJ1-1; D not resolved. The CDR3 length is 18 residues. Germline CDR1 and CDR2: WNHNN and SYGVQD (reference sequence). V shed 4 bases and J shed 0 bases, with 21 bases lying between them. CDR3 in DNA: TGCGCCAGCAGTGCCGATCCGACCGGCCCGACTCTGAACACTGAAGCTTTCTTT. It is translated as CASSADPTGPTLNTEAFF.

The gene calls are TRBV28 and TRBJ2-7, with TRBD1 identical over 11 bases. Trimming removed 5 bases from V and 9 bases from J; junction bases left unmatched: 9. CDR1 is MDHEN, CDR2 SYDVKM, per germline. This CDR3 contains 14 residues. The CDR3 region has the DNA TGTGCCAGCAGTCCACTGGGACAGGGGGTACCGCAGTACTTC. Translation: CASSPLGQGVPQYF.

The J gene is TRBJ1-2, the V gene TRBV7-6, with TRBD1 identical over 8 bases. Germline V CDR1 and CDR2: SGHVS, FNYEAQ. This CDR3 spans 16 amino acids. V lost 2 bases to trimming and J lost 10 bases; unmatched junction nucleotides: 15. For the CDR3, the DNA is TGTGCCAGCAGCTTAAGGGGGGCAGGGGGCCGCGTCGACTACACCTTC. This gives the protein CASSLRGAGGRVDYTF.

This clone was observed a few times. The V gene is TRBV19, the J gene TRBJ2-3, with 7 bases aligning to TRBD2. The CDR3 contains 12 residues. The V gene end was trimmed by 4 bases and the J gene end by 5 bases; junction bases not matched to a gene: 0. Germline V gene sequence: CDR1 LNHDA, CDR2 SQIVND (reference sequence). The CDR3 DNA reads as TGTGCCAGTAGTAGCGGGGGAGATACGCAGTATTTT. Protein: CASSSGGDTQYF.

The chain employs TRBV19 and TRBJ2-3, with a tentative D call TRBD1 (5 bases). In germline, CDR1 is LNHDA, CDR2 SQIVND (reference sequence). This CDR3 is built from 17 residues. Trimming shortened V by 3 bases and J by 4 bases, and 20 bases separated the two germline ends. CDR3 DNA: TGTGCCAGTAGTATCAAAGTCGGACATTTTTTTCCAGATACGCAGTATTTT. Protein product: CASSIKVGHFFPDTQYF.

J is TRBJ2-6 and V is TRBV7-8; possible D gene TRBD1, 5 bases. V lost 3 bases, J lost 5 bases, and 17 bases lay in between. In germline, CDR1 is SGHVS, CDR2 FQNEAQ. This CDR3 has 17 residues. The CDR3 loop reads CASSLQGPPSRANVLTF. CDR3 nucleotide sequence: TGTGCCAGCAGCTTGCAGGGTCCCCCGTCTAGGGCCAACGTCCTGACTTTC.

The chain is built from TRBV4-1 and TRBJ1-6; TRBD1 matches 7 bases. Trimming took 5 bases from V and 0 from J; bases not matched to a gene: 10. The CDR3 runs 18 residues. Germline CDR1 reads MGHRA; CDR2 reads YSYEKL. CDR3: CASSFSDRPSSYNSPLHF. The DNA of the CDR3 is TGCGCCAGCAGCTTTTCGGACAGGCCGAGCTCCTATAATTCACCCCTCCACTTT.

V gene TRBV2 combines with J gene TRBJ2-1, with 11 positions matching TRBD2. Trimming at V came to 3 bases and at J to 4 bases, leaving 11 bases not matched to a gene. This CDR3 is 18 amino acids long. Germline CDR1 and CDR2: SNHLY and FYNNEI. The CDR3 sequence is CASSDPLAGGPTYNEQFF. CDR3 DNA: TGTGCCAGCAGTGACCCGCTAGCGGGGGGCCCTACTTACAATGAGCAGTTCTTC.

The V and J genes are TRBV7-9 and TRBJ2-5, with 9 bases that match TRBD1. The CDR3 sequence is 12 residues long. With 5 bases clipped from V and 8 bases from J, the junction kept 3 bases outside the gene matches. Germline CDR1 is SEHNR and CDR2 is FQNEAQ (reference sequence). CDR3 bases: TGTGCCAGCAGCCTAACAGGGGGCACCCAGTACTTC. Translated: CASSLTGGTQYF.

On this clone: Other DNA sequences from this sample encode an identical CDR3 as well. The V and J genes are TRBV5-6 and TRBJ2-7; D call uncertain. The germline V gene encodes CDR1 SGHDT and CDR2 YYEEEE. V was cut by 0 bases and J by 1 base, with 5 bases left in between. The CDR3 runs to 13 residues. The chain's CDR3 is CASSLGSSYEQYF. The CDR3, as DNA: TGTGCCAGCAGCTTGGGTAGTTCCTACGAGCAGTACTTC.

The chain employs TRBV9 and TRBJ2-6, with TRBD1 as a possible D gene (6 bases). The germline V and J ends were trimmed by 4 bases and 10 bases, with 18 bases remaining between them. The V gene's germline CDR1 is SGDLS and CDR2 YYNGEE. CDR3 length: 15 amino acids. The chain's CDR3 is CASSQGLGRLNVLTF. The DNA for the CDR3 is TGTGCCAGCAGCCAGGGGCTTGGTAGGTTGAACGTCCTGACTTTC.

This sequence joins TRBV28 and TRBJ1-5; 9 bases fit TRBD1. The CDR3 loop spans 18 amino acids. Germline V gene lookup returns CDR1 MDHEN and CDR2 SYDVKM. Trimming removed 6 bases from V and 2 bases from J; junction bases left unmatched: 14. CDR3 sequence reads: CASSLTGGAGIGNQPQHF. CDR3 DNA sequence: TGTGCCAGCAGCCTAACAGGGGGCGCGGGTATTGGCAATCAGCCCCAGCATTTT. The full variable domain, completed using reference TRBV28 and TRBJ1-5, is DVKVTQSSRYLVKRTGEKVFLECVQDMDHENMFWYRQDPGLGLRLIYFSYDVKMKEKGDIPEGYSVSREKKERFSLILESASTNQTSMYLCASSLTGGAGIGNQPQHFGDGTRLSIL.

The rearrangement joins TRBV2 to TRBJ1-5; TRBD1 aligns across 7 bases. CDR3 length equals 14 residues. Germline V CDR1 and CDR2: SNHLY, FYNNEI. V was pared by 5 bases and J by 6 bases, with 7 bases of the junction left unmatched. Here the CDR3 DNA reads TGTGCCAGCAGTAACACAGGGGTTGGTCAGCCCCAGCATTTT. This translates into CASSNTGVGQPQHF.

This clone was found once. V usage is TRBV4-2 and J usage is TRBJ2-1, with 8 bases aligning to TRBD2. Germline V gene sequence: CDR1 LGHNA, CDR2 YNFKEQ. V was pared by 4 bases and J by 2 bases, with 10 bases of the junction left unmatched. CDR3 size: 17 residues. CDR3 in amino acids: CASSLTAASGPYNEQFF. In DNA, the CDR3 is TGTGCCAGCAGCCTGACGGCGGCTAGCGGGCCCTACAATGAGCAGTTCTTC.

The chain links TRBV19 to TRBJ1-5; 7 positions agree with TRBD1. V shed 7 bases, J shed 3 bases, and the junction held 9 bases outside the gene matches. Germline CDR1 reads LNHDA; CDR2 reads SQIVND (reference sequence). CDR3 length: 15 amino acids. The CDR3 DNA reads as TGTGCCAGTACCCGACTGACAGGGACCAATCAGCCCCAGCATTTT. Its translation: CASTRLTGTNQPQHF.

V and J are TRBV9 and TRBJ2-5, with TRBD2 as a possible D gene (6 bases). CDR3 size: 14 residues. The V gene lost 0 bases and the J gene lost 5 bases, with 11 bases spanning the gap. Germline V gene data show CDR1 as SGDLS and CDR2 as YYNGEE. CDR3 DNA: TGTGCCAGCAGCGTAGCTAGCGCGGGCGAGACCCAGTACTTC. Its translation is CASSVASAGETQYF.

In this sample, this clone turned up once. The chain recombines TRBV5-1 with TRBJ2-2; D may be TRBD2 (7 bases). The V gene's germline CDR1 is SGHRS and CDR2 YFSETQ. Trimming removed 0 bases from V and 0 bases from J, with 9 bases in between. CDR3 length: 16 residues. The CDR3 DNA reads TGCGCCAGCAGCTTGGCCGGGGGGCCGAACACCGGGGAGCTGTTTTTT. Protein sequence: CASSLAGGPNTGELFF.

This clone came up once. The chain recombines TRBV27 with TRBJ1-2; D not certain. Per the germline V gene, CDR1 is MNHEY and CDR2 is SMNVEV (reference sequence). The CDR3 runs 13 residues. Deletions cut 4 bases from V and 6 bases from J, with 12 bases between. The CDR3 coding sequence is TGTGCCAGCAGTTCGACAAGGTTAAATGGCTACACCTTC. It is translated as CASSSTRLNGYTF.

The chain is built from TRBV29-1 and TRBJ1-5, with D possibly matching TRBD1 (5 bases). Trimming removed 4 bases from V and 1 base from J, with 11 bases in between. Germline CDR1 reads SQVTM; CDR2 reads ANQGSEA. The length of the CDR3 is 14 residues. The CDR3 loop is CSVVQGHSNQPQHF. Written as DNA, the CDR3 is TGCAGCGTTGTCCAGGGCCACAGCAATCAGCCCCAGCATTTT.

This chain connects TRBV7-9 to TRBJ1-1, with D possibly being TRBD1 (6 bases). CDR3 length equals 14 residues. The germline V gene has CDR1 SEHNR and CDR2 FQNEAQ (reference sequence). Between the trimmed V and J ends, which lost 3 bases and 7 bases, there was a span of 15 bases. CDR3 DNA sequence: TGTGCCAGCAGCTTCGCTGGGGGCAGGGGTGAAGCTTTCTTT. Its translation: CASSFAGGRGEAFF.

The chain links TRBV24-1 to TRBJ2-3; 9 positions agree with TRBD2. The V gene's germline CDR1 is KGHDR and CDR2 SFDVKD. The J segment lost 2 bases and the V segment lost 5 bases, leaving 4 bases of the junction unmatched. The CDR3 totals 15 residues. The CDR3 here is CATSASGINTDTQYF. The CDR3 nucleotides read TGTGCCACCAGTGCTAGCGGGATAAACACAGATACGCAGTATTTT.

The chain recombines TRBV9 with TRBJ2-7; 7 positions agree with TRBD1. The ends lost 0 bases at V and 0 bases at J; junction bases unmatched: 6. This CDR3 has 16 amino acids. Germline V gene lookup returns CDR1 SGDLS and CDR2 YYNGEE. The CDR3 coding sequence is TGTGCCAGCAGCGTAGGGGCGGACAGGAGCTCCTACGAGCAGTACTTC. Translated, it gives CASSVGADRSSYEQYF.

The genes are TRBV5-4 and TRBJ2-3; TRBD1 matches 9 bases. Germline-derived CDR1 and CDR2 are SGHNT and YYREEE (reference sequence). V was pared by 0 bases and J by 4 bases, with 3 bases of the junction left unmatched. The CDR3 has 15 amino acids. The CDR3 coding sequence is TGTGCCAGCAGCTTGGACAGGGGGCGGTCAGATACGCAGTATTTT. Its protein product is CASSLDRGRSDTQYF.

The chain is built from TRBV6-6 and TRBJ2-1, with D tentatively TRBD1 (5 bases). Germline lookup yields CDR1 MNHNY and CDR2 SVGAGI (reference sequence). The CDR3 is 12 residues long. Trimming removed 2 bases from V and 6 bases from J, with 5 bases in between. This chain's CDR3 is CASSYQGNEQFF. CDR3 bases: TGTGCCAGCAGTTACCAGGGCAATGAGCAGTTCTTC.

This clone is a singleton in its sample. The chain is built from TRBV5-1 and TRBJ2-3; 8 bases line up with TRBD1. CDR3 size: 15 residues. Germline loops: CDR1 SGHRS, CDR2 YFSETQ. V dropped 4 bases and J dropped 0; count of bases not matched to a gene: 4. CDR3 nucleotides: TGCGCCAGCAGCCGAGACAGGGGTAGCACAGATACGCAGTATTTT. This gives the protein CASSRDRGSTDTQYF. Drawing the rest from reference TRBV5-1 and TRBJ2-3, the complete variable domain is KAGVTQTPRYLIKTRGQQVTLSCSPISGHRSVSWYQQTPGQGLQFLFEYFSETQRNKGNFPGRFSGRQFSNSRSEMNVSTLELGDSALYLCASSRDRGSTDTQYFGPGTRLTVL.

The rearrangement uses TRBV28 and TRBJ1-5, with unresolved D. Trimming removed 4 bases at V and 5 bases at J, with 6 bases between. Germline loops: CDR1 MDHEN, CDR2 SYDVKM. This CDR3 comprises 12 residues. CDR3: CASSSSYQPQHF. The CDR3, as DNA: TGTGCCAGCAGTTCCTCGTATCAGCCCCAGCATTTT.

This clone turned up a few times. The genes are TRBV2 and TRBJ2-1, with 13 bases matching TRBD2. In germline, CDR1 is SNHLY, CDR2 FYNNEI. The CDR3 runs 13 residues. J was trimmed by 11 bases and V by 9 bases; bases with no gene match: 7. The CDR3 protein is CASRLAGGGKQFF. CDR3 nucleotide sequence: TGTGCCAGTCGACTAGCGGGAGGAGGAAAGCAGTTCTTC.

The gene calls are TRBV6-5 and TRBJ1-2; maybe TRBD1 (6 bases). Per germline, CDR1 MNHEY and CDR2 SVGAGI. Deletions cut 7 bases from V and 7 bases from J, with 10 bases between. The CDR3 consists of 11 residues. CDR3 in amino acids: CASTLGGGYTF. For the CDR3, the DNA is TGTGCCAGCACGTTAGGGGGTGGCTACACCTTC.

The chain employs TRBV19 and TRBJ2-6; tentatively, D is TRBD2 (6 bases). Germline V gene sequence: CDR1 LNHDA, CDR2 SQIVND (reference sequence). The CDR3 is made up of 15 amino acids. The V gene lost 4 bases and the J gene lost 4 bases, with 11 bases spanning the gap. The CDR3 DNA follows: TGTGCCAGTAGTAGGGGGGACGGGGGGGCCAACGTCCTGACTTTC. Residues: CASSRGDGGANVLTF.

J is TRBJ2-7 and V is TRBV11-2; the D is unclear. The germline gives CDR1 SGHAT, CDR2 FQNNGV. V lost 0 bases and J lost 6, with 9 bases in between. This CDR3 spans 13 amino acids. CDR3 region: CASSLEVSGEQYF. CDR3 nucleotide sequence: TGTGCCAGCAGCTTAGAAGTTTCCGGCGAGCAGTACTTC.